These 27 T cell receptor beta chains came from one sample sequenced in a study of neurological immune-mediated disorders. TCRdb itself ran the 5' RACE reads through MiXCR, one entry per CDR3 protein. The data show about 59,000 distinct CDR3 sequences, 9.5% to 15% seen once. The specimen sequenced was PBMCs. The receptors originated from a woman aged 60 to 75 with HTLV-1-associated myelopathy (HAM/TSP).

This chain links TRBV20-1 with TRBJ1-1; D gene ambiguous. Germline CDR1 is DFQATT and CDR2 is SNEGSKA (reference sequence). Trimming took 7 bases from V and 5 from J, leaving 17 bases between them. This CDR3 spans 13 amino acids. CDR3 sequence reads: CSGTTGLETEAFF. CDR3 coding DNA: TGCAGTGGTACGACTGGGTTGGAGACTGAAGCTTTCTTT.

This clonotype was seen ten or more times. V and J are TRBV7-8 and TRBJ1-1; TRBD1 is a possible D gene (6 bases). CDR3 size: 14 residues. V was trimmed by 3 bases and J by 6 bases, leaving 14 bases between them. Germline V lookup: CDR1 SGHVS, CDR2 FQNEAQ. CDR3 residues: CASSFRGGGSEAFF. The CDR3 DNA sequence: TGTGCCAGCAGCTTTCGGGGGGGCGGTTCTGAAGCTTTCTTT.

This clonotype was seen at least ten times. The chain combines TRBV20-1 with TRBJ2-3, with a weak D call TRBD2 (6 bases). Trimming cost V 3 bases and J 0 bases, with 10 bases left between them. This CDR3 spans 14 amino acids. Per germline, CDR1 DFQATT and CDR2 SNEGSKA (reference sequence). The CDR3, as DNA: TGCAGTGCTAGTGACAGCGGGAGCACAGATACGCAGTATTTT. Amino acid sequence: CSASDSGSTDTQYF.

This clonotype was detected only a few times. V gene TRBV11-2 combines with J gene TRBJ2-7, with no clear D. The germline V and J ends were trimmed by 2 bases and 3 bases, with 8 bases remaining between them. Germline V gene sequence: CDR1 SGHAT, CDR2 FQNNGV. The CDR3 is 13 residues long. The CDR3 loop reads CASSLNRIYEQYF. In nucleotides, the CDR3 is TGTGCCAGCAGCTTAAACCGGATCTACGAGCAGTACTTC. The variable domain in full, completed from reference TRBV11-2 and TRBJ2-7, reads EAGVAQSPRYKIIEKRQSVAFWCNPISGHATLYWYQQILGQGPKLLIQFQNNGVVDDSQLPKDRFSAERLKGVDSTLKIQPAKLEDSAVYLCASSLNRIYEQYFGPGTRLTVT.

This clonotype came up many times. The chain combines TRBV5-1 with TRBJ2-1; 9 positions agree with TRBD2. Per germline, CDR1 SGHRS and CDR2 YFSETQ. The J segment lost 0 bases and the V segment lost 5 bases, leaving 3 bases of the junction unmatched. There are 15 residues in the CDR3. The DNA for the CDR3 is TGCGCCAGCAGAACTAGCGGGTACTCCTACAATGAGCAGTTCTTC. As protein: CASRTSGYSYNEQFF.

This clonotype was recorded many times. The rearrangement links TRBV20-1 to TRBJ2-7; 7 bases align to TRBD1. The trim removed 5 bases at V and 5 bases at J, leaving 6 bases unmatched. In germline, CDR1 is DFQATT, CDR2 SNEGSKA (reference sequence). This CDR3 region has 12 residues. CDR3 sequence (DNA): TGCAGTGCTGCGCCTACAGGGGACGAGCAGTACTTC. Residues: CSAAPTGDEQYF.

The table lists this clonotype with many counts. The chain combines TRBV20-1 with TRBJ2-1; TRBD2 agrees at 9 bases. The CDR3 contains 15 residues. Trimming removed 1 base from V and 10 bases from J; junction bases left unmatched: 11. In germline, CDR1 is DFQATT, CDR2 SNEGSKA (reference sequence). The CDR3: CSARAGTSWIGEQFF. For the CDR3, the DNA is TGCAGTGCTAGAGCCGGGACTAGCTGGATCGGCGAGCAGTTCTTC.

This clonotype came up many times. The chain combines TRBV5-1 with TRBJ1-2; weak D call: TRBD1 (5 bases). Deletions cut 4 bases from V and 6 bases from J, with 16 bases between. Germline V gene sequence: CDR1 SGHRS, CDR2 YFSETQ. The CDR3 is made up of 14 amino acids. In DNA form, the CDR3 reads TGCGCCAGCAGCAAAGACCGGGACTCGGATGGCTACACCTTC. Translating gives CASSKDRDSDGYTF.

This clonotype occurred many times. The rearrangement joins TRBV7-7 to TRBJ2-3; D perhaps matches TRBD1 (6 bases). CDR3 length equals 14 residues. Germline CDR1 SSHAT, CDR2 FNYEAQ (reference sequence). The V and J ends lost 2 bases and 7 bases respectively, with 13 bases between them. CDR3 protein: CASSLSNREHTQYF. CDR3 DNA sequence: TGTGCCAGCAGCTTATCCAACAGGGAACATACGCAGTATTTT.

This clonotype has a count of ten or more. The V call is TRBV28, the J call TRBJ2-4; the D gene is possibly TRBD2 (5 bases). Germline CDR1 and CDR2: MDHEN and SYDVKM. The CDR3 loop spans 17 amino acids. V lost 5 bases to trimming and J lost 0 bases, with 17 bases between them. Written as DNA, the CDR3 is TGTGCCAGCAGTACCCCGGCCGGGAATCTAGCCAAAAACATTCAGTACTTC. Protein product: CASSTPAGNLAKNIQYF.

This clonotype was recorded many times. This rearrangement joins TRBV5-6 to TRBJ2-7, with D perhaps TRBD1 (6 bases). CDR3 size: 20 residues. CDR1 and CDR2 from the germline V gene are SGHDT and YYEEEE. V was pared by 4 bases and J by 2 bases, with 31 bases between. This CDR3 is CASSATSGDRSVGTPYEQYF. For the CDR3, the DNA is TGTGCCAGCAGCGCGACCTCCGGCGACAGGTCGGTCGGGACGCCCTACGAGCAGTACTTC.

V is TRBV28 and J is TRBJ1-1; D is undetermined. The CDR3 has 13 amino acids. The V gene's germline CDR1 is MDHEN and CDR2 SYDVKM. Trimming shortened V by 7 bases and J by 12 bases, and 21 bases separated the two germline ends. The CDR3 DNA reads TGTGCCAGCACGGTGGTTCTGGGCGCCGGGTCTTTCTTT. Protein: CASTVVLGAGSFF.

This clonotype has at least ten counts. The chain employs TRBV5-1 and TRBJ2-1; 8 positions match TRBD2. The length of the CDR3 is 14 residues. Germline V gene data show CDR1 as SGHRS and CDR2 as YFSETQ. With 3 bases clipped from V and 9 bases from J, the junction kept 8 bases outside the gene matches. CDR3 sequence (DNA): TGCGCCAGCAGCTATAAGCGGGAGAGGTTTGAGCAGTTCTTC. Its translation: CASSYKRERFEQFF.

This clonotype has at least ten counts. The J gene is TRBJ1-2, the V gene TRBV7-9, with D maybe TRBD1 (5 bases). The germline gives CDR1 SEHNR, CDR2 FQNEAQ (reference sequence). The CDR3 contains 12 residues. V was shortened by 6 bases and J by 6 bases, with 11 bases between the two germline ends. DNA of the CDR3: TGTGCCAGCAGGGCCGCGACAGATGGCTACACCTTC. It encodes CASRAATDGYTF.

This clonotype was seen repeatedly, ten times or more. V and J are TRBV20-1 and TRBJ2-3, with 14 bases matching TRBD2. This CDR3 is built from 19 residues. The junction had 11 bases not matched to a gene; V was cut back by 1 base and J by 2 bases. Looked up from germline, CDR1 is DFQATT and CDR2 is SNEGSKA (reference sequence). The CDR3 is CSARGLGLAGEGATDTQYF. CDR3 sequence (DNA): TGCAGTGCTAGAGGGTTGGGACTAGCGGGAGAGGGGGCCACAGATACGCAGTATTTT.

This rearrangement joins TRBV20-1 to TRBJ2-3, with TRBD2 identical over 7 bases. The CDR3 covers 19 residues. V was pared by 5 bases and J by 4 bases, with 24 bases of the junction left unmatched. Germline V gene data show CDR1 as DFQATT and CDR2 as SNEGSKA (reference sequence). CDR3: CSAPRRGNGRPFGADTQYF. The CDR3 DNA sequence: TGCAGTGCTCCGAGACGCGGAAACGGGAGGCCCTTCGGGGCAGATACGCAGTATTTT.

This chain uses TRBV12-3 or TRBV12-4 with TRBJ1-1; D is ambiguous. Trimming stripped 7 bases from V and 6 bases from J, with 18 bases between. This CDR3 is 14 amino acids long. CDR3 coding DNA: TGTGCCAGCATAAAAGGACGGGATGGGGCTGAAGCTTTCTTT. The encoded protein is CASIKGRDGAEAFF.

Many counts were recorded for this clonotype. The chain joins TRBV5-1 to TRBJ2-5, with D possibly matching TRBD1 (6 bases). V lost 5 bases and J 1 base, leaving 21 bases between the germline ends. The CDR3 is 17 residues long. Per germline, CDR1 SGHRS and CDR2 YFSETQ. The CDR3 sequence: CASSPTRLGTIQETQYF. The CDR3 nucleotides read TGCGCCAGCAGTCCAACTAGACTCGGGACAATCCAAGAGACCCAGTACTTC.

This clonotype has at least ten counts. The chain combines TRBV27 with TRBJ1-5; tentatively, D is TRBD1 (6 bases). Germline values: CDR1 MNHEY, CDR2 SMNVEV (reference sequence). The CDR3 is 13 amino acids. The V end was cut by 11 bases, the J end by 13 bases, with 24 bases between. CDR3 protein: CASGVGGGQSQHF. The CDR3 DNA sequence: TGTGCCTCAGGGGTGGGGGGGGGTCAGTCTCAGCATTTT.

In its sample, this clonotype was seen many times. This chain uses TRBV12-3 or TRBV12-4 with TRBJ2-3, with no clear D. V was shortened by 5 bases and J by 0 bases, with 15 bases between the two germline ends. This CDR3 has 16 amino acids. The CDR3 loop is CASSPRTKTSTDTQYF. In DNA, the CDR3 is TGTGCCAGCAGTCCCCGGACCAAAACTAGCACAGATACGCAGTATTTT.

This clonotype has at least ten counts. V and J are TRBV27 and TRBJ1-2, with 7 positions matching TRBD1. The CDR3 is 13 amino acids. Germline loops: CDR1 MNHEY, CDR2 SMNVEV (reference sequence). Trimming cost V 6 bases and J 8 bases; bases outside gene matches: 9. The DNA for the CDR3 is TGTGCCAGCAGCGACAGGGTGCAATGGGGCTACACCTTC. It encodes CASSDRVQWGYTF.

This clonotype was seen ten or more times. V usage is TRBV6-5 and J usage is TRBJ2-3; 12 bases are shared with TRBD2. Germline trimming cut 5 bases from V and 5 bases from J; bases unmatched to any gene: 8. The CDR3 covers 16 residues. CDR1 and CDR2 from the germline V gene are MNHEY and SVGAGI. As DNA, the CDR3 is TGTGCCAGCAGTCGACAACGACTAGCGGGAGTAGATACGCAGTATTTT. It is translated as CASSRQRLAGVDTQYF.

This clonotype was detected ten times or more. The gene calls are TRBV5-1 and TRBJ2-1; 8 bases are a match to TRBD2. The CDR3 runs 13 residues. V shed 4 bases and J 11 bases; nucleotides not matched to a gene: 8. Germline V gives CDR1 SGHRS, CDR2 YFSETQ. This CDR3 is CASSREGLVQQFF. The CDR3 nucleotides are TGCGCCAGCAGCCGGGAGGGCCTTGTCCAGCAGTTCTTC.

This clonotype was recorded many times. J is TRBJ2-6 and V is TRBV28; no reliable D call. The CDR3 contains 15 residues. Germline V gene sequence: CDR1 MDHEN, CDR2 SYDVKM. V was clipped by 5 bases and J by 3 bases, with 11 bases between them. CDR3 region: CASSLLISGANVLTF. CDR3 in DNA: TGTGCCAGCAGTCTCCTGATAAGTGGGGCCAACGTCCTGACTTTC.

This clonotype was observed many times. The CDR3 DNA sequence: TGCAGCGTTGAAAAGAACACTGAAGCTTTCTTT. Its translation is CSVEKNTEAFF. The chain joins TRBV29-1 to TRBJ1-1; D call uncertain. The CDR3 covers 11 residues. V gave up 2 bases and J gave up 1 base, with 2 bases separating them. Per the germline V gene, CDR1 is SQVTM and CDR2 is ANQGSEA.

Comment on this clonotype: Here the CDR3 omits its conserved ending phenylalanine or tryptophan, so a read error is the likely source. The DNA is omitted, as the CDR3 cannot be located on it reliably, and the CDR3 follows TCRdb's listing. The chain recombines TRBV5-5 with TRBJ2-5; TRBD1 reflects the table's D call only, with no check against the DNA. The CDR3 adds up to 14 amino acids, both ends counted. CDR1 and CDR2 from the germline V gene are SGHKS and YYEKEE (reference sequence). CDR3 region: CASSIQGAGETQNL.

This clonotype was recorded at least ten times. The CDR3 sequence: CASSLSGSGDLYEQYF. DNA for the CDR3: TGTGCCAGCAGCCTCAGTGGGAGCGGGGACCTCTACGAGCAGTACTTC. V gene TRBV7-6 combines with J gene TRBJ2-7, with TRBD2 matching over 7 bases. Germline V lookup: CDR1 SGHVS, CDR2 FNYEAQ. After removal of 5 bases from V and 3 bases from J, the junction contained 13 bases not matched to a gene. CDR3 length: 16 residues.